The clone carrying this T cell receptor beta chain occurred once. Its antigen is still unknown. This entry is derived from a study of T-cell memory formation after mild COVID-19. Germline values: CDR1 DFQATT, CDR2 SNEGSKA (reference sequence). V dropped 6 bases and J dropped 5 bases, with 16 bases sitting between them. The CDR3 loop spans 13 amino acids. Study findings and constraints: Among clones contracting day 15 to 85, CD4/CD8 was balanced, whereas later expanders leaned CD4+. In pre-infection memory, a portion of responding clones appeared, which suggested that cross-reactive memory joined. Contracting CD4+ clones lay largely in CM and EM, with CD8+ ones residing in EMRA. The authors left the SARS-CoV-2 specificity of second-wave clones peaking on day 37 unconfirmed.

TCRdb reprocessed the 5' RACE reads via MiXCR and lists one record per CDR3 protein. Of a few hundred thousand distinct CDR3 sequences detected, roughly 15% appear once; the ten largest clones hold 20% to 25%. The TCR sequence derives from a young man who had mild COVID-19 (a few samples of this study predate the infection). Cell type and time point are not known. The chain joins TRBV20-1 to TRBJ1-1, with D unresolved. The sample taken for sequencing was PBMCs or a T cell subset sorted from them (not recorded which). Written as DNA, the CDR3 is TGCAGTGCCGGAATGGATCATCAAACTGAAGCTTTCTTT. It codes for CSAGMDHQTEAFF.